This entry features one T cell receptor beta chain sequence. This sample is drawn from a study of control samples from healthy donors and cancer patients. Produced via immunoSEQ multiplex PCR; TCRdb's table is partial and in-frame only. The sample consists of more than 100,000 clones, 85% to 90% of them appearing once. The germline gives CDR1 MNHEY, CDR2 SVGAGI. This CDR3 has 12 residues. Trimming cost V 6 bases and J 10 bases; bases outside gene matches: 5. The chain joins TRBV6-5 to TRBJ1-5, with 8 bases identical to TRBD1. The clonotype was recovered from a man aged 55 to 70 with lung cancer. The sequenced material came from PBMCs. The CDR3 loop is CASRTGALPQHF. CDR3 DNA sequence: TGTGCCAGCAGGACAGGGGCGCTCCCCCAGCATTTT.